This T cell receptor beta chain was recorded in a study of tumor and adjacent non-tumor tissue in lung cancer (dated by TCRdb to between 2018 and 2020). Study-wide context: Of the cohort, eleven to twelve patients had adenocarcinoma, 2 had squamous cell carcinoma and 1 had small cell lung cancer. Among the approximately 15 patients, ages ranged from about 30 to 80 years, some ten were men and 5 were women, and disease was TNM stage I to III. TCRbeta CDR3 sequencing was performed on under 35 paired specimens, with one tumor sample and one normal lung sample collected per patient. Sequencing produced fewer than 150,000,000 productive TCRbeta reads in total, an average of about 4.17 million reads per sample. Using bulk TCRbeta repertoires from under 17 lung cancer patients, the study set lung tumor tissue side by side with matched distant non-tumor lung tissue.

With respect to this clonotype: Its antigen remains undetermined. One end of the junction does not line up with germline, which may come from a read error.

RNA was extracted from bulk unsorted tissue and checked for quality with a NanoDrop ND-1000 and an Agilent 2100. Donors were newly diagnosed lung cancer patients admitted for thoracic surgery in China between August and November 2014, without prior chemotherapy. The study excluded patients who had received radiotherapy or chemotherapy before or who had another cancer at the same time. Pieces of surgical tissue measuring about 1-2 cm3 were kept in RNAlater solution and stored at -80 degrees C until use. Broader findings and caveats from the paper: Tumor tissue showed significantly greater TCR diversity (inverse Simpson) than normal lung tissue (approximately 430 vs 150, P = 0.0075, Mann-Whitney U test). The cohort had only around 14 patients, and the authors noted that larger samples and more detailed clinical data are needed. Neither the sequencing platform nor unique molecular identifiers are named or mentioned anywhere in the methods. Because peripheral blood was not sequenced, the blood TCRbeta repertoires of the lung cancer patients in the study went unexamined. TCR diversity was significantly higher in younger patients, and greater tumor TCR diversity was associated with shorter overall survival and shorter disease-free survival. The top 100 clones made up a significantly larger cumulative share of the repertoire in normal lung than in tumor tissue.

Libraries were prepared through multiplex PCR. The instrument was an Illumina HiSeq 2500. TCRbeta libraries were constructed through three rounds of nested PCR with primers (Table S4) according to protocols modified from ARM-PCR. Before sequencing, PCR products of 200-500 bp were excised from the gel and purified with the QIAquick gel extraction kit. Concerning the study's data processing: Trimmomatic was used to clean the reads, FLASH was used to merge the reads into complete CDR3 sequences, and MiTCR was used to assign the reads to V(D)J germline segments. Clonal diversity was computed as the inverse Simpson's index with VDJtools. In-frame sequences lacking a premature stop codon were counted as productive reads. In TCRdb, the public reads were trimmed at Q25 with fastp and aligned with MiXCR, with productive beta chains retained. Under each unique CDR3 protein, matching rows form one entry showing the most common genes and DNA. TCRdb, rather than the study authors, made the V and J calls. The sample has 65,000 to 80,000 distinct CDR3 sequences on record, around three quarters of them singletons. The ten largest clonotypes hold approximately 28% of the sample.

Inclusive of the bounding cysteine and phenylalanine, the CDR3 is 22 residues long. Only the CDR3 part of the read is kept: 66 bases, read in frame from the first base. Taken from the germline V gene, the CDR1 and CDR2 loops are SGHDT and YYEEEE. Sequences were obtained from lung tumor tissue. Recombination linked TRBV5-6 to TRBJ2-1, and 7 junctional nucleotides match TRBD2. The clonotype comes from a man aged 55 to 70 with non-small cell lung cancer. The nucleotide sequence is TGTGCCGGCAGCCCGCCCCGGGGATCGAGGCTAGCGGACCTGCTCCAATACAATGAGCAGATCTTC. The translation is CAGSPPRGSRLADLLQYNEQIF.